This paragraph covers one T cell receptor beta chain sequence. Ages ranged from 18 to 89 years, with residence in approximately 25 US areas. Participants had their cohort set by participant-reported clinical history. This sample was included in a study of blood T cell repertoires in COVID-19. Study-wide context: Sources were T cells, B-cell-depleted T cells, or PBMCs; the material itself was cDNA or gDNA.

Generated by immunoSEQ multiplex PCR, the TCRdb table keeps only in-frame clones and is missing some. The table shows over 300,000 clones, with 88% occurring only once. The CDR3 runs 14 residues. Germline-derived CDR1 and CDR2 are MDHEN and SYDVKM. Between the trimmed V and J ends, which lost 5 bases and 6 bases, there was a span of 16 bases. This clonotype was obtained from a woman younger than 45 with acute COVID-19. Material for sequencing was PBMCs or T cells enriched from blood (not recorded which). The chain joins TRBV28 to TRBJ1-2; D call uncertain. The CDR3 reads CASSATQAGNGYTF. The CDR3 DNA reads TGTGCCAGCAGTGCAACGCAGGCGGGGAATGGCTACACCTTC.